Here is one T cell receptor (beta chain) with its context. This table comes from immunoSEQ multiplex PCR, and its TCRdb copy is limited to in-frame clones, with some not included. The table records about 81,000 clones, approximately 94% of them present only once. This CDR3 region has 15 residues. Germline V CDR1 and CDR2: MNHNS, SASEGT. The V and J ends lost 4 bases and 7 bases respectively, with 17 bases between them. The data were taken from a study of OX40 agonist ivuxolimab in advanced cancers. The V gene is TRBV6-1, the J gene TRBJ2-1; no definite D call. This sequence originates from an adult with an advanced solid tumor such as melanoma, head and neck, liver or kidney cancer. This sample comprised CD4+ or CD8+ T cells sorted from blood, obtained in a trial of the OX40 agonist ivuxolimab. The chain's CDR3 is CASSAPPFSGNEQFF. CDR3 DNA sequence: TGTGCCAGCAGTGCCCCCCCATTTTCCGGGAATGAGCAGTTCTTC.